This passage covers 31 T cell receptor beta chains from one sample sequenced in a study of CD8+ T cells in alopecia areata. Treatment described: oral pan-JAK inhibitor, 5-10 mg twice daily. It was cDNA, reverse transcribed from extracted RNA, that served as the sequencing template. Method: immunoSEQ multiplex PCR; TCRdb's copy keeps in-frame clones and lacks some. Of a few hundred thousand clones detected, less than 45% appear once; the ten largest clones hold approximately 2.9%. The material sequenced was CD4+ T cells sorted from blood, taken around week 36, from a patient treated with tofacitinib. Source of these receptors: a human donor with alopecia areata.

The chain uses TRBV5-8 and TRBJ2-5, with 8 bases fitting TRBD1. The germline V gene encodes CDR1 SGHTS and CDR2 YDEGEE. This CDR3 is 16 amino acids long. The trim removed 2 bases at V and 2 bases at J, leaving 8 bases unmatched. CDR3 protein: CASSFRRTGRQETQYF. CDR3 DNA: TGTGCCAGCAGCTTTCGAAGGACAGGGAGGCAAGAGACCCAGTACTTC.

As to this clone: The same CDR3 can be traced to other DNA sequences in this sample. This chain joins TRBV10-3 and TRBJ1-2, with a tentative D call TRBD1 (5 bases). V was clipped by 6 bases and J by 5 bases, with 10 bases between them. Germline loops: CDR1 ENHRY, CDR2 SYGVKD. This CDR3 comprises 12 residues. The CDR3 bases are TGTGCCATCAGCCCACAGGAGTATGGCTACACCTTC. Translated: CAISPQEYGYTF.

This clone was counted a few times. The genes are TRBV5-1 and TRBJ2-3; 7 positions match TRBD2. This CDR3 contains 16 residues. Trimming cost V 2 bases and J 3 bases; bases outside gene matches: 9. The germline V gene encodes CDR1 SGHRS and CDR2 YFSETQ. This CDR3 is CASSFKWEGRTDTQYF. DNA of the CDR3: TGCGCCAGCAGCTTCAAGTGGGAGGGGAGGACAGATACGCAGTATTTT. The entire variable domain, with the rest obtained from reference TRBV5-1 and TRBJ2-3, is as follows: KAGVTQTPRYLIKTRGQQVTLSCSPISGHRSVSWYQQTPGQGLQFLFEYFSETQRNKGNFPGRFSGRQFSNSRSEMNVSTLELGDSALYLCASSFKWEGRTDTQYFGPGTRLTVL.

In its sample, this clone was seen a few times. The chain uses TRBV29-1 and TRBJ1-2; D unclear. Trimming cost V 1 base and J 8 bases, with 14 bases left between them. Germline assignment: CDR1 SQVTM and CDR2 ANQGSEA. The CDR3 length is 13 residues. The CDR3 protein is CSVEVQAVGGYTF. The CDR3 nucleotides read TGCAGCGTTGAAGTGCAGGCGGTTGGAGGCTACACCTTC.

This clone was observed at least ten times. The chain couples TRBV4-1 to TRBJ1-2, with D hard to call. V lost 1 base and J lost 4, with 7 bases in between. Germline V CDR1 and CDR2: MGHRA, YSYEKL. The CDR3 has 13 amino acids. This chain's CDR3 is CASSQVVSYGYTF. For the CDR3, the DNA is TGCGCCAGCAGCCAAGTAGTATCCTATGGCTACACCTTC.

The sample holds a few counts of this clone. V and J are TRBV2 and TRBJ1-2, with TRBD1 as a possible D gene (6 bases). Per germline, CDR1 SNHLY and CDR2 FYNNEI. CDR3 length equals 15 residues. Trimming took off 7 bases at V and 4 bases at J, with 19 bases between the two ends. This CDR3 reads CASKGLGAQIYGYTF. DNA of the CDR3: TGTGCCAGCAAAGGTCTGGGGGCGCAAATCTATGGCTACACCTTC.

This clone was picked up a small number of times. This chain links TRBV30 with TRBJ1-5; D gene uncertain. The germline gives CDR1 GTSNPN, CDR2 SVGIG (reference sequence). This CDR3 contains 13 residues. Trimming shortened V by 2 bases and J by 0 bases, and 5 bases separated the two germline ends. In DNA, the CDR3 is TGTGCCTGGAGTAGAGATAGCAATCAGCCCCAGCATTTT. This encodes CAWSRDSNQPQHF.

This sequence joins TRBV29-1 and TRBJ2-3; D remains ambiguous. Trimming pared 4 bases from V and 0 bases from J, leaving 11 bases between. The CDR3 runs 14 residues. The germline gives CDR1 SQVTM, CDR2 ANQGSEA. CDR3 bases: TGCAGCGTTGGGGCTTTCGCTAGCACAGATACGCAGTATTTT. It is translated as CSVGAFASTDTQYF.

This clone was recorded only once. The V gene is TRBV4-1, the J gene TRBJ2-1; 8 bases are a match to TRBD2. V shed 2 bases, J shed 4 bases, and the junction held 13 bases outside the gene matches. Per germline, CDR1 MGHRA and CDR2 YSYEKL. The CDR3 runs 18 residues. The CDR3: CASSQWPRGSGSYNEQFF. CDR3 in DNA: TGCGCCAGCAGCCAATGGCCCCGGGGGAGCGGGAGTTACAATGAGCAGTTCTTC.

The CDR3 coding sequence is TGCGCCAGCAGCCAAGGTCACACTGAAGCTTTCTTT. It yields the protein CASSQGHTEAFF. This chain uses TRBV4-1 with TRBJ1-1; D is unresolved. With 1 base removed from V and 3 bases from J, the gap between germline ends came to 3 bases. Germline V CDR1 and CDR2: MGHRA, YSYEKL. This CDR3 spans 12 amino acids.

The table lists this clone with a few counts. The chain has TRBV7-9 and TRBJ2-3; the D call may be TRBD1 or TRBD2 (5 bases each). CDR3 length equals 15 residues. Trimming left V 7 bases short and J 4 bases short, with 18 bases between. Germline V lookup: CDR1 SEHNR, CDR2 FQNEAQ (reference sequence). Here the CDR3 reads CASTSRSRESDTQYF. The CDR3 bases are TGTGCCAGCACCTCAAGGAGCAGGGAGTCAGATACGCAGTATTTT.

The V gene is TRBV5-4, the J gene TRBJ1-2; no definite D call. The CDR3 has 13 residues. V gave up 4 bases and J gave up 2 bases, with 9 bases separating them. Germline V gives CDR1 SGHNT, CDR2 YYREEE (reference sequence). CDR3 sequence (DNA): TGTGCCAGCAGCCGGAATTTCAACTATGGCTACACCTTC. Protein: CASSRNFNYGYTF.

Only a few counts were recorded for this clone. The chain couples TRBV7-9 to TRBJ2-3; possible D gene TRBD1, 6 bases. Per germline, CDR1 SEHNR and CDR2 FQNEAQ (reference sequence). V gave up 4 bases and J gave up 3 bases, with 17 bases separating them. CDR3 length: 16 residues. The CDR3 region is CASSSPQGTGTDTQYF. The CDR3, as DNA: TGTGCCAGCAGCTCGCCACAGGGAACCGGAACAGATACGCAGTATTTT.

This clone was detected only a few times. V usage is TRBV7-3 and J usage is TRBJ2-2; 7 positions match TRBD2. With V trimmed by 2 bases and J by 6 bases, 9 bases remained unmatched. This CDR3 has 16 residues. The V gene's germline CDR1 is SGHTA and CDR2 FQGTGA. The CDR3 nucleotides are TGTGCCAGCAGCTTACTTCAGCCGGGAGGTGCCGGGGAGCTGTTTTTT. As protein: CASSLLQPGGAGELFF.

This chain's CDR3 is CASSGTSGSGEQFF. The CDR3 coding sequence is TGTGCCAGCAGTGGGACTAGCGGGAGCGGTGAGCAGTTCTTC. The chain combines TRBV2 with TRBJ2-1; TRBD2 matches at 13 bases. CDR3 length: 14 residues. The V gene end was trimmed by 4 bases and the J gene end by 9 bases; junction bases not matched to a gene: 3. CDR1 and CDR2 from the germline V gene are SNHLY and FYNNEI.

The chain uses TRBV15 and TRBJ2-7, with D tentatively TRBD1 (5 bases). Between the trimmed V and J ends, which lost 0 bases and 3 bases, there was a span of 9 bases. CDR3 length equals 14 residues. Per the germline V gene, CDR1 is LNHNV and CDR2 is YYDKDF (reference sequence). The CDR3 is CATSRDGQGYEQYF. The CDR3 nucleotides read TGTGCCACCAGCAGAGATGGTCAGGGCTACGAGCAGTACTTC.

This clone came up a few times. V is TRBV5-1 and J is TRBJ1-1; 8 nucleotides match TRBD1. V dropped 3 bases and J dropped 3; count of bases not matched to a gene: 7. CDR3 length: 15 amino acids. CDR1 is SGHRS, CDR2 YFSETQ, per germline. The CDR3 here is CASSSGQGLYTEAFF. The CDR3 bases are TGCGCCAGCAGCTCCGGACAGGGTTTATACACTGAAGCTTTCTTT.

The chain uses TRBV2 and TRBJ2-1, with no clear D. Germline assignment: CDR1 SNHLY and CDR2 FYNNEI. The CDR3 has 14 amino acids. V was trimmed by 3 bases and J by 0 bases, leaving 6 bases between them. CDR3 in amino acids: CASSDVSSYNEQFF. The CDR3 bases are TGTGCCAGCAGTGACGTGAGCTCCTACAATGAGCAGTTCTTC.

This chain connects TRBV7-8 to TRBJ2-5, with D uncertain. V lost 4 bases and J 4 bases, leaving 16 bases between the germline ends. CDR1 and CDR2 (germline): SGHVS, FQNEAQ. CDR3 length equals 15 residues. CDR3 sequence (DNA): TGTGCCAGCAGCTACGACCGAAGGTTCGGAGAGACCCAGTACTTC. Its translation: CASSYDRRFGETQYF.

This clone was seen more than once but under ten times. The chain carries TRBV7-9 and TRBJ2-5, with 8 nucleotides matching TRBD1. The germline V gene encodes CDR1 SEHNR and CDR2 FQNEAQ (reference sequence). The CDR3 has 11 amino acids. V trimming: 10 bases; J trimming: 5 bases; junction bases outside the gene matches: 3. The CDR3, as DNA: TGTGCCATCCAGGGGGCCGAGACCCAGTACTTC. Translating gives CAIQGAETQYF.

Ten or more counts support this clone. The CDR3 nucleotides read TGTGCCAGCAGTGAAGGGACAGATACGCAGTATTTT. Translated: CASSEGTDTQYF. This chain uses TRBV6-1 with TRBJ2-3; D is undetermined. Germline V CDR1 and CDR2: MNHNS, SASEGT. This CDR3 has 12 amino acids. V dropped 1 base and J dropped 3 bases, with 2 bases sitting between them.

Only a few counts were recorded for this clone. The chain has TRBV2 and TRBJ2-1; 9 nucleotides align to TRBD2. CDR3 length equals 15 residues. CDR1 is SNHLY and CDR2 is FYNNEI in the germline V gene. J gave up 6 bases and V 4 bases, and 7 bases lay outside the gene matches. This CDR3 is CASSAGTSFVNEQFF. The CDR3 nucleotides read TGTGCCAGCAGTGCCGGGACTAGCTTCGTCAATGAGCAGTTCTTC.

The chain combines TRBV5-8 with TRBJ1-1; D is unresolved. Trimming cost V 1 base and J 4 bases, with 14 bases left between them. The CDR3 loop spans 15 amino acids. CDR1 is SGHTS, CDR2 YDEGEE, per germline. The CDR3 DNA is TGTGCCAGCAGCTTGCAGAGCGGGCAGATCACTGAAGCTTTCTTT. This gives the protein CASSLQSGQITEAFF.

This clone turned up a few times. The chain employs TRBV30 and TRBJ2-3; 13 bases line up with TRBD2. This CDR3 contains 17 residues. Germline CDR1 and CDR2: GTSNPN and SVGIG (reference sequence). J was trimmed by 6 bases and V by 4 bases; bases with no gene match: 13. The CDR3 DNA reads TGTGCCTGGACCTCGGGACTAGCGGGAATGTTCGGGGATACGCAGTATTTT. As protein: CAWTSGLAGMFGDTQYF.

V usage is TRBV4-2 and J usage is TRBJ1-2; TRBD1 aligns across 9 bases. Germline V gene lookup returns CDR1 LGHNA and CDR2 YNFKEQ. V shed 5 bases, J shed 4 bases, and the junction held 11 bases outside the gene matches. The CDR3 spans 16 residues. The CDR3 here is CASSEGRDRAFYGYTF. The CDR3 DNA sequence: TGTGCCAGCAGCGAAGGACGGGACAGGGCTTTCTATGGCTACACCTTC.

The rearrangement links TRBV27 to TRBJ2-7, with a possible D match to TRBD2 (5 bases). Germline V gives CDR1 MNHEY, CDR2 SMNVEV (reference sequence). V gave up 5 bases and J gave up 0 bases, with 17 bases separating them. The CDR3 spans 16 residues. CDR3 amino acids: CASSPLEVYSSYEQYF. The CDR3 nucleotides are TGTGCCAGCAGTCCCCTGGAGGTGTATAGCTCCTACGAGCAGTACTTC.

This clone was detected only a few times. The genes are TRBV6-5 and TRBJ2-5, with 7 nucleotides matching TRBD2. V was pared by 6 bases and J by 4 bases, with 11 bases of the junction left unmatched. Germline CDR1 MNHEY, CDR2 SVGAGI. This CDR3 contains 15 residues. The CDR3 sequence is CASSLASGRAETQYF. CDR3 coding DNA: TGTGCCAGCAGCCTTGCTTCGGGGAGGGCAGAGACCCAGTACTTC.

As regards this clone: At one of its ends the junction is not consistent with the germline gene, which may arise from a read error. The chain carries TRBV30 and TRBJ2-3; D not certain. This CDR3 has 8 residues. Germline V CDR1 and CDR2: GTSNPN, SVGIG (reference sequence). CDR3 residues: CARSTQYF. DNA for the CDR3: TGTGCCCGGAGTACGCAGTATTTT.

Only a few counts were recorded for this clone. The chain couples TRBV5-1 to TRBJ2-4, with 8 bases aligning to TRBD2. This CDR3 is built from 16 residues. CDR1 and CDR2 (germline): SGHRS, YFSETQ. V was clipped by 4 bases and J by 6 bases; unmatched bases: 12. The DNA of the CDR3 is TGCGCCAGCAGCGGAGTACCTAGCGGGTCCATAAACATTCAGTACTTC. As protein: CASSGVPSGSINIQYF.

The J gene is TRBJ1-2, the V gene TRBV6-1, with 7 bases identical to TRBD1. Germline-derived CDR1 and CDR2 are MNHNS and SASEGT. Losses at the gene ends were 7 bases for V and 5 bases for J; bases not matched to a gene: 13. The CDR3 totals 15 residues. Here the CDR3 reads CASTHLGQNTYGYTF. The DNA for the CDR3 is TGTGCCAGCACCCACCTGGGACAGAACACGTATGGCTACACCTTC.

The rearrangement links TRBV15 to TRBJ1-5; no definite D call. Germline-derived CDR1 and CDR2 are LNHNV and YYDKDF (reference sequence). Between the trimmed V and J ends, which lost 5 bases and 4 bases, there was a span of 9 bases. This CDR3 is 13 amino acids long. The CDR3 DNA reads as TGTGCCACCAGCCCACGGACGAATCAGCCCCAGCATTTT. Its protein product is CATSPRTNQPQHF.